This T cell receptor beta chain was profiled in a study of beta chain features in type 1 diabetes. Study results and caveats: A moderate, significant TCRB CDR3 shortening appeared in type 1 diabetes across four CD4+ subsets.

Investigators reverse transcribed all isolated RNA, so they sequenced expressed TCRB transcripts. Clones were sequenced by immunoSEQ multiplex PCR, and TCRdb holds only the in-frame ones, with some missing. This sample has about 340,000 clones, with approximately 15% found just once. About this clone itself: Its antigen is still unknown.

The V and J ends lost 4 bases and 10 bases respectively, with 13 bases between them. Germline-derived CDR1 and CDR2 are MGHDK and SYGVNS. CDR3 length: 12 residues. This TCR came from a woman aged 18-30 years with type 1 diabetes. Sequencing was carried out using naive CD4+ T cells from blood. This chain uses TRBV25-1 with TRBJ1-1; a possible D gene is TRBD1 (6 bases). CDR3 sequence (DNA): TGTGCCAGCAGTGGACAGACAGGTGGAGCTTTCTTT. Protein sequence: CASSGQTGGAFF.